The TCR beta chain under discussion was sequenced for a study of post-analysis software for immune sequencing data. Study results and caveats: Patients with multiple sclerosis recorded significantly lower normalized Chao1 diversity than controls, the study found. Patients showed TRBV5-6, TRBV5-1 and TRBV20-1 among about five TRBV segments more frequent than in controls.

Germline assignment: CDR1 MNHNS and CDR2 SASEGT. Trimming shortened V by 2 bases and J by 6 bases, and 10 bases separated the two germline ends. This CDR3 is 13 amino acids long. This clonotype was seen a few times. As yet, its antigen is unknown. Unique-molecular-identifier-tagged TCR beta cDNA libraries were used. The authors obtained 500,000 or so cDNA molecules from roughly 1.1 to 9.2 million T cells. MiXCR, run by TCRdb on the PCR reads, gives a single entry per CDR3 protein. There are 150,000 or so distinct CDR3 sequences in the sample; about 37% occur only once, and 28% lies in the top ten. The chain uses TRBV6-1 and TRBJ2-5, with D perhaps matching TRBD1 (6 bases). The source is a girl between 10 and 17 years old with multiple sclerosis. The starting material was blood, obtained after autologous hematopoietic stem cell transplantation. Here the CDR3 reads CASSEPGVKTQYF. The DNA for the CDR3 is TGTGCCAGCAGTGAACCAGGGGTGAAGACCCAGTACTTC.